This T cell receptor (beta chain) came from a study of blood T cell repertoires in COVID-19. Study information: Spain, Italy and the United States supplied samples that represented acute and convalescent COVID-19.

From germline, CDR1 is SQVTM and CDR2 ANQGSEA. With 3 bases clipped from V and 1 base from J, the junction kept 4 bases outside the gene matches. CDR3 size: 14 residues. Per the original data handling: Using reference gene primer amplification, nucleated cell counts were estimated. Clones were sequenced by immunoSEQ multiplex PCR, and TCRdb holds only the in-frame ones, with some missing. V and J calls and clone size are as listed in that table; D and trimming were resolved from the DNA. The table includes tens of thousands of clones, around 82% detected once. The receptor was derived from a man in his forties with acute or convalescent COVID-19. The V and J genes are TRBV29-1 and TRBJ1-1; 8 bases align to TRBD1. Sequenced: peripheral blood. CDR3 DNA: TGCAGCGTTGACTCCGGGACAGGGAACACTGAAGCTTTCTTT. Encoded protein: CSVDSGTGNTEAFF.